The clone carrying this T cell receptor beta chain was recorded a few times. The antigen is not known. This sample is drawn from a study of blood T cells in healthy people across ages. Study-level background: The template switching approach captured approximately one barcoded beta molecule for every two T cells. Study conclusions and caveats: Both naive CD4+ cell counts and diversity were greater in long-lived donors than in aged donors.

V was trimmed by 1 base and J by 4 bases, leaving 9 bases between them. The germline CDR1 and CDR2 sequences are ENHRY and SYGVKD. The CDR3 runs to 14 residues. A sample-barcoded 5' primer and a J-beta primer mix were used in a second PCR of roughly 7 to 12 cycles. Every cDNA molecule carried a tag from a template-switch adaptor bearing 12 random nucleotides. From the 5' RACE reads, TCRdb called clonotypes with MiXCR, one entry per CDR3 protein. This table has about 810,000 distinct CDR3 sequences, roughly 34% appearing once. V is TRBV10-3 and J is TRBJ2-3, with D perhaps being TRBD1 or TRBD2 (6 bases each). Source material: blood. The TCR sequence derives from a man between 18 and 35 years old in good health. CDR3 sequence (DNA): TGTGCCATCAGTGAGTACCGGGGGCCAGATACGCAGTATTTT. Translated, it gives CAISEYRGPDTQYF.